A single sample gave rise to the 2 T cell receptor beta chains below, sequenced in a study of identical twins. TCRdb reprocessed the 5' RACE reads via MiXCR and lists one record per CDR3 protein. The profile shows around 960,000 distinct CDR3 sequences, roughly 12% of them singletons. These data are also associated with another study on yellow fever vaccine responses in identical twins.

The material sequenced was PBMCs. The receptors were sampled from a woman aged 18-29 years in good health.

V usage is TRBV20-1 and J usage is TRBJ2-1; 13 bases align to TRBD2. Germline assignment: CDR1 DFQATT and CDR2 SNEGSKA (reference sequence). This CDR3 comprises 13 residues. V lost 5 bases to trimming and J lost 10 bases; unmatched junction nucleotides: 5. The CDR3 protein is CSAPGLAGNEQFF. The DNA for the CDR3 is TGCAGTGCTCCGGGACTAGCGGGAAACGAGCAGTTCTTC.

V usage is TRBV20-1 and J usage is TRBJ1-6; TRBD1 matches at 9 bases. The CDR3 extends over 15 amino acids. V gave up 0 bases and J gave up 8 bases; unmatched junction bases: 5. Germline lookup yields CDR1 DFQATT and CDR2 SNEGSKA (reference sequence). Written as DNA, the CDR3 is TGCAGTGCTAGAGACCCGACAGGGGGTGATTCACCCCTCCACTTT. This gives the protein CSARDPTGGDSPLHF.